A selection of T cell receptor beta chains follows, all from one sample in a study of PD-1 blockade in classical Hodgkin lymphoma. Sequencing used immunoSEQ multiplex PCR; TCRdb keeps in-frame clones, though not all of them. The table records some 46,000 clones, 80% of them present only once. The material sequenced was peripheral blood mononuclear cells (PBMCs), taken before the second cycle of nivolumab. The receptors derive from a human donor with classical Hodgkin lymphoma. CDR3s include the opening cysteine and the closing phenylalanine or tryptophan. Fields, in order: V gene, D gene, J gene, clone size, CDR3 DNA, CDR3 protein. D genes are given only for firm matches. Clone size appears in some rows only: once, few, many, or a class for an expanded clone.

v_call: TRBV19
d_call: TRBD1
j_call: TRBJ2-3
clone_size: -
cdr3_nt: TGTGCCACCACGGGACAGGGGGCGGATACGCAGTATTTT
cdr3_aa: CATTGQGADTQYF

v_call: TRBV19
d_call: -
j_call: TRBJ2-7
clone_size: few
cdr3_nt: TGTGCCACCGCGACAGCACCCTACGAGCAGTACTTC
cdr3_aa: CATATAPYEQYF

v_call: TRBV6-6
d_call: -
j_call: TRBJ1-1
clone_size: -
cdr3_nt: TGTGCCAGCAGTTTCAGAAGCCCGACAGATGAAGCTTTCTTT
cdr3_aa: CASSFRSPTDEAFF

v_call: TRBV6-5
d_call: -
j_call: TRBJ1-2
clone_size: -
cdr3_nt: TGTGCCAGCAGTAAACTGGGGTCTTGGGACTATGGCTACACCTTC
cdr3_aa: CASSKLGSWDYGYTF

v_call: TRBV7-8
d_call: -
j_call: TRBJ2-3
clone_size: -
cdr3_nt: TGTGCCAGCAGCTTAGGGACGATCTGGGAGCCCGCAGATACGCAGTATTTT
cdr3_aa: CASSLGTIWEPADTQYF

v_call: TRBV5-8
d_call: -
j_call: TRBJ1-1
clone_size: -
cdr3_nt: TGTGCCAGCAGCTTGGAGGCTGGGCTGAACACTGAAGCTTTCTTT
cdr3_aa: CASSLEAGLNTEAFF

v_call: TRBV29-1
d_call: -
j_call: TRBJ1-1
clone_size: few
cdr3_nt: TGCAGCGTTGAAGGGGACGTTCGAGGCACTGAAGCTTTCTTT
cdr3_aa: CSVEGDVRGTEAFF

v_call: TRBV6-1
d_call: TRBD2
j_call: TRBJ2-2
clone_size: -
cdr3_nt: TGTGCCAGCAGCGAACTCCAGAGACTAGCGGGGGAGCTGTTTTTT
cdr3_aa: CASSELQRLAGELFF

v_call: TRBV6-5
d_call: -
j_call: TRBJ1-1
clone_size: -
cdr3_nt: TGTGCCAGCTACGGCAGATACCGCACTGAAGCTTTCTTT
cdr3_aa: CASYGRYRTEAFF

v_call: TRBV4-1
d_call: -
j_call: TRBJ2-7
clone_size: -
cdr3_nt: TGCGCCAGCAGCCGAACAGGGGGGGACTCCTACGAGCAGTACTTC
cdr3_aa: CASSRTGGDSYEQYF

v_call: TRBV18
d_call: -
j_call: TRBJ1-1
clone_size: -
cdr3_nt: TGTGCCAGCTCACCTCTTCGGGCTGAAGCTTTCTTT
cdr3_aa: CASSPLRAEAFF

v_call: TRBV7-8
d_call: TRBD1
j_call: TRBJ2-2
clone_size: -
cdr3_nt: TGTGCCAGCAGCCTCGGGACAGGGTGGGGCGGGGAGCTGTTTTTT
cdr3_aa: CASSLGTGWGGELFF

v_call: TRBV5-6
d_call: -
j_call: TRBJ1-2
clone_size: -
cdr3_nt: TGTGCCAGCAGCTTGGGGGGGCAAAATGGCTACACCTTC
cdr3_aa: CASSLGGQNGYTF

v_call: TRBV11-2
d_call: -
j_call: TRBJ2-7
clone_size: -
cdr3_nt: TGTGCCAGCAGCTTAGGCCACGAGCAGTACTTC
cdr3_aa: CASSLGHEQYF

v_call: TRBV27
d_call: -
j_call: TRBJ2-7
clone_size: -
cdr3_nt: TGTGCCAGCAGTTTACCCTCCTACGAGCAGTACTTC
cdr3_aa: CASSLPSYEQYF

v_call: TRBV29-1
d_call: -
j_call: TRBJ2-3
clone_size: -
cdr3_nt: TGCAGCGTTGTCGTGGGACAAACGCAGTATTTT
cdr3_aa: CSVVVGQTQYF

v_call: TRBV7-3
d_call: TRBD2
j_call: TRBJ2-1
clone_size: -
cdr3_nt: TGTGCCAGCAGCCTAGGGACTAGCCCTAACAATGAGCAGTTCTTC
cdr3_aa: CASSLGTSPNNEQFF

v_call: TRBV18
d_call: TRBD1
j_call: TRBJ1-2
clone_size: -
cdr3_nt: TGTGCCAGCTCACTGCAGGGGGACTATGGCTACACCTTC
cdr3_aa: CASSLQGDYGYTF

v_call: TRBV5-5
d_call: TRBD2
j_call: TRBJ2-1
clone_size: -
cdr3_nt: TGTGCCAGCAGCTCTGACTCCGGGACTAGCGGATCAGATGAGCAGTTCTTC
cdr3_aa: CASSSDSGTSGSDEQFF

v_call: TRBV25-1
d_call: TRBD2
j_call: TRBJ2-3
clone_size: -
cdr3_nt: TGTGCCAGCAGCGACCCCCGGGGAGCGGGAGGCACAGATACGCAGTATTTT
cdr3_aa: CASSDPRGAGGTDTQYF

v_call: TRBV29-1
d_call: -
j_call: TRBJ2-2
clone_size: few
cdr3_nt: TGCAGCGTGGATGGACGTGTGACCGGGGAGCTGTTTTTT
cdr3_aa: CSVDGRVTGELFF

v_call: TRBV6-5
d_call: -
j_call: TRBJ1-1
clone_size: -
cdr3_nt: TGTGCCAGCAGTTACTCGACTACGGGTTATGAAGCTTTCTTT
cdr3_aa: CASSYSTTGYEAFF

v_call: TRBV5-4
d_call: -
j_call: TRBJ2-7
clone_size: once
cdr3_nt: TGTGCCAGCAGCTTGGTTGTGGGCGCGATCCTACTGTACGAGCAGTACTTC
cdr3_aa: CASSLVVGAILLYEQYF